This T cell receptor (beta chain) is from a study of blood T cell repertoires in COVID-19. For the study at large: Sources were T cells, B-cell-depleted T cells, or PBMCs; the material itself was cDNA or gDNA.

The CDR3 has 18 amino acids. TCRdb's copy holds only in-frame clones and misses some; the assay was immunoSEQ multiplex PCR. In the table there are about 170,000 clones, more than 75% of which are singletons. Individuals drawn from around 25 US areas were roughly 18 to 95 years old. This TCR derives from a human donor with acute COVID-19. The donor label of this sample is uncertain. Sequenced input: PBMCs or T cells enriched from blood (not recorded which). The chain uses TRBV21-1 and TRBJ1-5; the table calls TRBD1, which could not be checked here. TRBV21-1 counts as a pseudogene. CDR3 amino acids: CASFNRAPLRCSNQPQHF. The CDR3 region has the DNA TGTGCCAGCTTCAACAGGGCCCCGCTCCGGTGTAGCAATCAGCCCCAGCATTTT.